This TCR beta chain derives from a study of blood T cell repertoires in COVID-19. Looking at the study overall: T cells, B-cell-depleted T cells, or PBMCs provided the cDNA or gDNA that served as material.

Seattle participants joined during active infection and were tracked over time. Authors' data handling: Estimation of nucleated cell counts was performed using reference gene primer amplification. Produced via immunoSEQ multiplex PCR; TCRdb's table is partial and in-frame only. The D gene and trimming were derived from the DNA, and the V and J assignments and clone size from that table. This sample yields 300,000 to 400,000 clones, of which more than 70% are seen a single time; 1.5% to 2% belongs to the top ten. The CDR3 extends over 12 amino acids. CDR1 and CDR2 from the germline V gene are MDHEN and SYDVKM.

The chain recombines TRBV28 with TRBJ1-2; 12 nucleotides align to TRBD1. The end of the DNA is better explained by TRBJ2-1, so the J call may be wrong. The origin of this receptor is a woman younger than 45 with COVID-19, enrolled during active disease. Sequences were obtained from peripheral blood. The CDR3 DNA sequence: TGTGCCAGCACCGGGACAGGGGGCTATCAGTTCTTC. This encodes CASTGTGGYQFF.